This T cell receptor beta chain was retrieved from a study of cytomegalovirus exposure and HLA in healthy donors. The PCR ran on 60 Vbeta and 13 Jbeta primers. Data came from immunoSEQ multiplex PCR; TCRdb stores just in-frame clones and leaves some out. This table has 95,000 to 120,000 clones, roughly 71% appearing once. The V gene's germline CDR1 is SGHTA and CDR2 FQGNSA. V shed 1 base, J shed 7 bases, and the junction held 7 bases outside the gene matches. This CDR3 comprises 16 residues. This receptor was obtained from a young man in good health and CMV-seropositive. The V gene is TRBV7-2, the J gene TRBJ1-6; 7 bases agree with TRBD1. Sequenced sample: PBMCs. The CDR3 spells CASSLGGTVTNSPLHF. The CDR3 nucleotides are TGTGCCAGCAGCTTAGGCGGGACAGTTACAAATTCACCCCTCCACTTT.